This T cell receptor (beta chain) came from a study of T-cell memory formation after mild COVID-19 (dated by TCRdb to the early 2020s). Regarding the study in general: Most TCR sequence clusters were specific to one of the two donors. The cohort was made up of two young adult volunteers, one female and one male, who were previously healthy. In a couple of donors, T-cell clones that expanded and contracted after mild COVID-19 were followed by sequencing TCRalpha and TCRbeta repertoires longitudinally.

Deletion took 0 bases off V and 7 bases off J, with a span of 12 bases between the germline ends. Taken from the germline V gene (reference sequence), the CDR1 and CDR2 loops are SEHNR and FQNEAQ. Measured from the cysteine to the phenylalanine, the CDR3 is 15 residues long. The read is trimmed to its CDR3 DNA, 45 bases read in frame from base 1. PBMCs were isolated by Ficoll-Paque density gradient centrifugation. This clonotype showed up many times. The antigen it recognizes is unknown. No base qualities exist here, and no much larger clone lies one base off it. Study-level results and caveats: Some responding clones were detected in pre-infection memory, which suggested that pre-existing cross-reactive memory T cells had joined the SARS-CoV-2 response. Contracting CD4+ clones were found mainly in CM and EM memory subsets, while CD8+ clones were enriched in EMRA. Clones contracting from day 15 to 85 had balanced CD4/CD8 phenotypes, while a second wave expanding from day 15 to 37 was biased towards CD4+. SARS-CoV-2 specificity of the second-wave clones peaking on day 37 was not confirmed. The study included only a couple of mild cases, and larger cohorts that include severe cases with pre-infection samples were judged to be necessary.

Sequenced on an Illumina NovaSeq 6000. TCRalpha and TCRbeta cDNA libraries were constructed by 5'RACE with constant-segment primers, with sample barcodes and unique molecular identifiers being introduced. Trizol reagent was used to extract RNA from every sample. Amplification of the libraries took two PCR steps, and the second step added a second sample barcode plus Illumina TruSeq adapters. Sequencing of the libraries was done on an Illumina NovaSeq, producing 2 x 150 bp paired-end reads. The paper's data handling went like this. With migec v1.2.7, reads were demultiplexed and then collapsed into UMI-guided consensus sequences. With mixcr v2.1.11, UMI consensuses were aligned to TRA and TRB V and J templates and assembled into clonotypes. A clonotype was counted as expanded or contracted only when both edgeR and NoisET called the clonotype significant, with the noise models trained on biological replicates. For edgeR calls, the thresholds were a false discovery rate-adjusted p below 0.01 and a log2 fold-change of 1. As an exploratory analysis of dynamics, max-normalized trajectories of the 1000 most abundant clonotypes were examined with PCA combined with hierarchical clustering. Separately sequenced CD4+ and CD8+ repertoires were used to assign the CD4 or CD8 phenotype of responding clones. In-frame beta chains were kept once TCRdb had trimmed the public reads at Q25 with fastp and called clones with MiXCR. Records with the same CDR3 protein are collapsed into one entry carrying the most frequent genes and DNA. In this record, the V and J calls reflect TCRdb's handling and not the investigators' own analysis. The sample table lists fewer than 15,000 distinct CDR3 sequences, about a fifth of them with a count of one. The ten largest clones add up to 50% to 60% of the sample.

Input material: PBMCs or a T cell subset sorted from them (not recorded which). Recombination linked TRBV7-9 to TRBJ2-2, with the D gene uncertain. This sequence originates from a young man who had mild COVID-19 (a few samples of this study predate the infection). The sample titles of this study are shuffled in the database, so cell type and time point are left out; the donor was told from shared clones. The CDR3 is CASSLAPTISGELFF. The DNA is as follows: TGTGCCAGCAGCTTAGCGCCCACAATAAGCGGGGAGCTGTTTTTT.